This record covers a single T cell receptor (beta chain). This clonotype has a count of ten or more. The clone's antigen remains unknown. Base quality data are lacking; no much larger clone is found one base away. The data stem from a study of T-cell reconstitution after alpha-beta-depleted transplantation in children (dated by TCRdb to 2015 to 2016). A note on the overall study: Using TCR repertoire profiling, the study quantitatively followed how T-cell immune reconstitution unfolded in children after TCRalphabeta/CD19-depleted allogeneic hematopoietic cell transplantation.

Library preparation used PCR. The sequencing machine was an Illumina HiSeq 2500. TCR libraries were prepared with molecular barcoding, using unique molecular identifiers to normalize TCRbeta repertoire quantification. TCRdb's own reprocessing of the public reads used fastp at Q25 and MiXCR and kept productive beta chains. Merged by CDR3 protein, the rows form single entries marked with the most common genes and DNA. Here the sample has roughly 200,000 distinct CDR3 sequences; about a tenth occur a single time. Clones ranked in the top ten supply approximately 30% of the sample. Overall study outcomes, separate from this receptor: The high TCRbeta diversity at day 60 in some patients was ascribed to recipient T cells and intrathymic progenitors that had survived conditioning. The frequencies of hyperexpanded clones fell over the following months, and after one year, T-cell counts and TCRbeta diversity were mostly attributed to newly produced T cells. Apparently early alphabetaT-cell count recovery about two months after transplant reportedly relied on only several hundred rapidly expanded clones derived from non-depleted graft cells.

Trimming accounts for 5 bases at V and 5 bases at J, while the number of junction bases matched to no gene is 4. The germline V gene supplies CDR1 SGHTA and CDR2 FQGNSA. Measured from the cysteine to the phenylalanine, the CDR3 is 15 residues long. Only the CDR3 part of the read is kept: 45 bases, read in frame from the first base. Read against the paper, the sample's treatment or condition label means: allogeneic hematopoietic cell transplantation with graft depleted of TCRalphabeta T cells and CD19 B cells. The children who served as transplant recipients had been given grafts of TCRalphabeta/CD19-depleted allogeneic hematopoietic cells.

Rearrangement joined TRBV7-2 to TRBJ2-7; TRBD2 matches 15 bases in the middle. This receptor was identified in a child in the first two years of life with acute myeloid leukemia, due to receive a stem cell transplant. Here the sequenced sample was PBMCs, taken before TCRalphabeta/CD19-depleted stem cell transplant. The CDR3 protein sequence reads: CASSRTSGRADEQYF. The DNA sequence is TGTGCCAGCAGCCGGACTAGCGGGAGGGCCGACGAGCAGTACTTC. The entire variable domain, with the stretches around the CDR3 drawn from the reference TRBV7-2 and TRBJ2-7 proteins, is GAGVSQSPSNKVTEKGKDVELRCDPISGHTALYWYRQSLGQGLEFLIYFQGNSAPDKSGLPSDRFSAERTGGSVSTLTIQRTQQEDSAVYLCASSRTSGRADEQYFGPGTRLTVT.